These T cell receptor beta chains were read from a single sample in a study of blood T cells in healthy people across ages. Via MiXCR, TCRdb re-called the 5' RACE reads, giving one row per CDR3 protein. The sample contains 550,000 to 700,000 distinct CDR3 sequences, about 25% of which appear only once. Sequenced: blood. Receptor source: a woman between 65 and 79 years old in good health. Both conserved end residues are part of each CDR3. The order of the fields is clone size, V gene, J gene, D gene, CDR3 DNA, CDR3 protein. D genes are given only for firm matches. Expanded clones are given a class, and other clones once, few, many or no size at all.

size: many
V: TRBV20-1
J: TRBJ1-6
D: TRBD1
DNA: TGCAGTGCTAGGCCACAGGGGACGATTTCACCCCTCCACTTT
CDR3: CSARPQGTISPLHF

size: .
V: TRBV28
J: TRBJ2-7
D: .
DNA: TGTGCCAGCATCCCGGACACGCGGACCTACGAGCAGTACTTC
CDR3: CASIPDTRTYEQYF

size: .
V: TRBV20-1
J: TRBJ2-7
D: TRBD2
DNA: TGCAGTTCTAGTGCGGCTAGCGGGGAAAACTACGAGCAGTACTTC
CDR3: CSSSAASGENYEQYF

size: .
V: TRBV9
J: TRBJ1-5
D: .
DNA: TGTGCCAGCAGCCTAGACTGGAATCAGCCCCAGCATTTT
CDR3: CASSLDWNQPQHF

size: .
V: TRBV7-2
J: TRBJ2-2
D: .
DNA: TGTGCCAGCAGCTTGGGACCGCAGGACACCGGGGAGCTGTTTTTT
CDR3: CASSLGPQDTGELFF

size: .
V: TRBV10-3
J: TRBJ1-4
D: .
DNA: TGTGCCATCAGTGTCGGAACTCCTAATGAAAAACTGTTTTTT
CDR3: CAISVGTPNEKLFF

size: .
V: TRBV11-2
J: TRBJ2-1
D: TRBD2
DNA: TGTGCCAGCAGCTTGAGAGGCGGGGGGGCCTCCTACAATGAGCAGTTCTTC
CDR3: CASSLRGGGASYNEQFF

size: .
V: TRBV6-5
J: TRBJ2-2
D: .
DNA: TGTGCCAGCAGTTACTCGACACTGGGCACCGGGGAGCTGTTTTTT
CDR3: CASSYSTLGTGELFF

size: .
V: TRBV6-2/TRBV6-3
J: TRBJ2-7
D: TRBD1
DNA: TGTGCCAGCAGGGGACAGGGTATTTCCTACGAGCAGTACTTC
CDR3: CASRGQGISYEQYF

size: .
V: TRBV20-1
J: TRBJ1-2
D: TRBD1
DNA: TGCAGTGCTAGTAACCAGGGGGCCACTAACTATGGCTACACCTTC
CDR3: CSASNQGATNYGYTF

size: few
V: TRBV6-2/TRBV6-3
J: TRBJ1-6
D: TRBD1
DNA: TGTGCCAGCACTCCCGTGGGGACAGCATATTCACCCCTCCACTTT
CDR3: CASTPVGTAYSPLHF

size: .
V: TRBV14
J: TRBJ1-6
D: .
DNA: TGTGCCAGCAGCCGAATACAGGGCCTGGATTCACCCCTCCACTTT
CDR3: CASSRIQGLDSPLHF

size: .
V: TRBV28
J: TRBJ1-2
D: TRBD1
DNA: TGTGCCAGCAGTCCGACAGGGTCCCCTAACTATGGCTACACCTTC
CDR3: CASSPTGSPNYGYTF

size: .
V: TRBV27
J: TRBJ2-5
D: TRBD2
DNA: TGTGCCAGCAGTTTTCTACCCAAGCGGGGCTACCAAGAGACCCAGTACTTC
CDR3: CASSFLPKRGYQETQYF

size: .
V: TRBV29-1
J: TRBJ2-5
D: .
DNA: TGCAGCGTTTGCAATCAAGAGACCCAGTACTTC
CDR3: CSVCNQETQYF

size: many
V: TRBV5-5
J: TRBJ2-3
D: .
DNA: TGTGCCAGCAGCTGGGCGACCCGTGGAGATACGCAGTATTTT
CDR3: CASSWATRGDTQYF

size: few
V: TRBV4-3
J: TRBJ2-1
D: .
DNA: TGCGCCAGCAGCCAAGGGGTGCTCAATGAGCAGTTCTTC
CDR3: CASSQGVLNEQFF

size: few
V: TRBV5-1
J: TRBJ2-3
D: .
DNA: TGTGCCAGCAGTTTCCAGGGACTGAGCACAGATACGCAGTATTTT
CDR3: CASSFQGLSTDTQYF

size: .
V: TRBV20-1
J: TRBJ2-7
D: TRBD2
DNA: TGCAGTGCTAGAGAGGGGACTAGCGGGGCTGAGCAGTCCTTC
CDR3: CSAREGTSGAEQSF

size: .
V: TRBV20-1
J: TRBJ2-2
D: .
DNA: TGCAGTGCTAGTCGGCACGGTTCGATCCCTCGAACCGGGGAGCTGTTTTTT
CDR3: CSASRHGSIPRTGELFF

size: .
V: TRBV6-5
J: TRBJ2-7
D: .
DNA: TGTGCCAGCAGTACGTTGGGGCACTCCTACGAGCAGTACTTC
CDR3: CASSTLGHSYEQYF

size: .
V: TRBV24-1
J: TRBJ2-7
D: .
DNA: TGTGCCACCAGTGATTTGGGCCACGAGCAGTACTTC
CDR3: CATSDLGHEQYF

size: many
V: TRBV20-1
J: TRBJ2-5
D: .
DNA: TGCAGTGCTAGAGATTCGCGGGGAGCTGGGGAGACCCAGTACTTC
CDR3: CSARDSRGAGETQYF

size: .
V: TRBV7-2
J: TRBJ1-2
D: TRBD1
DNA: TGTGCCAGCAGACGGGACAGGGGTGGCGGCTACACCTTC
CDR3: CASRRDRGGGYTF

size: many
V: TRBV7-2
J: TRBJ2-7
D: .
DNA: TGTGCCAGCAGCACAAAGCCCTACGAGCAGTACTTC
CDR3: CASSTKPYEQYF

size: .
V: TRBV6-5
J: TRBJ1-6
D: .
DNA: TGTGCCAGCAGTTACGTCCCCTATAATTCACCCCTCCACTTT
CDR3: CASSYVPYNSPLHF

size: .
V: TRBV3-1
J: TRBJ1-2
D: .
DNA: TGTGCCAGCAGCCGACCTGAGTATGGCTACACCTTC
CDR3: CASSRPEYGYTF

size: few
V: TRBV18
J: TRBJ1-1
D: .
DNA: TGTGCCAGCTCGCAGGGCGAGGACACTGAAGCTTTCTTT
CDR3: CASSQGEDTEAFF

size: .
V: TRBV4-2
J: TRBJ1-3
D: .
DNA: TGTGCCAGCAGCCAAGAGGGGGTAATTGGAAACACCATATATTTT
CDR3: CASSQEGVIGNTIYF

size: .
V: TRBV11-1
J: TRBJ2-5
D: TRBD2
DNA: TGTGCCAGCAGCGCGAAGTTCGGATCCGGGACTACCACCTTATTTTCCAAGAGTTCCCAGTACTTC
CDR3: CASSAKFGSGTTTLFSKSSQYF

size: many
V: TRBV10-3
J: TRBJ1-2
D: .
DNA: TGTGCCATCAGTCTCGAGAGGGTTAACTATGGCTACACCTTC
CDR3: CAISLERVNYGYTF

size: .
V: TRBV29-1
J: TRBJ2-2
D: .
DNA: TGCAGCGTCGATTCTTCGACGGGTAGGGGATTAGCCGGGGAGCTGTTTTTT
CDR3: CSVDSSTGRGLAGELFF

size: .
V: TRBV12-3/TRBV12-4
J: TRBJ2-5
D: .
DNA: TGTGCCAGCAGTCGCATGCCCCAAGAGACCCAGTACTTC
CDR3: CASSRMPQETQYF

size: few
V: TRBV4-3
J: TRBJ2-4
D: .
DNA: TGCGCCAGCAGCCAAGAACAGAGAGAAAACATTCAGTACTTC
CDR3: CASSQEQRENIQYF

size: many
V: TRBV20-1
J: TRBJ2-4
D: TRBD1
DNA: TGCAGTGTTAGAGACAGGGGACACATTCAGTACTTC
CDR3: CSVRDRGHIQYF

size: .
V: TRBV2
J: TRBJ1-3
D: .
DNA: TGTGCCAGCAGTCAACCTAGCTCTGGAAACACCATATATTTT
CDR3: CASSQPSSGNTIYF

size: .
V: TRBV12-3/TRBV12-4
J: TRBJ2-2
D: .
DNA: TGTGCCACCAATGCGCCGAGGAGGAACACCGGGGAGCTGTTTTTT
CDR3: CATNAPRRNTGELFF

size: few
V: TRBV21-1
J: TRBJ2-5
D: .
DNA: TGTGCCAGCAGCGCGACAAACAAAGGATCCAGGGACAGGGACGGGGAGACCCAGTACTTC
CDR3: CASSATNKGSRDRDGETQYF

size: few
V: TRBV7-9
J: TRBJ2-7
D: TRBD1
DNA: TGTGCCAGCAGCTTCGACAGGGGAATCTCCAGGGGCTACGAGCAGTACTTC
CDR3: CASSFDRGISRGYEQYF

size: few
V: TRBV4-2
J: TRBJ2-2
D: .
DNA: TGTGCCAGCAGCCGGGGACAGTGGGGGGACACCGGGGAGCTGTTTTTT
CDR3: CASSRGQWGDTGELFF

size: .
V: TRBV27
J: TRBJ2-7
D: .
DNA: TGTGCCAGCAGTTTTAATGGGCCTTACGAGCAGTACTTC
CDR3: CASSFNGPYEQYF

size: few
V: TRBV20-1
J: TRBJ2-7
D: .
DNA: TGCAGTGCTCGGTCCTCCTACGAGCAGTACTTC
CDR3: CSARSSYEQYF

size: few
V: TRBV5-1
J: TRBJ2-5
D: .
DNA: TGCGCCAGCAGCTTGGTAGTGGGTTCCCAAGAGGCCCAGTACTTC
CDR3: CASSLVVGSQEAQYF

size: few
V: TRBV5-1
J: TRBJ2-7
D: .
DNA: TGCGCCAGCAGCTTGGAGGCAGGGGTTCCCTACGAGCAGTACTTC
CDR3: CASSLEAGVPYEQYF

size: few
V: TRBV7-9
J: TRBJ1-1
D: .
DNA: TGTGCCAGCAGCCCCTCAACCCGGGGTAGGAACACTGAAGCTTTCTTT
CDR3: CASSPSTRGRNTEAFF

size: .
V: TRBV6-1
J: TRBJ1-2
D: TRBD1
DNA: TGTGCCAGCAACCGGGACAGGGGGCCTGGCTACACCTTC
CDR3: CASNRDRGPGYTF

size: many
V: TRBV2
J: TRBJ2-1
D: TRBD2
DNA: TGTGCCAGCAGGGGACCTAGCGGGGGGACCTACAATGAGCAGTTCTTC
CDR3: CASRGPSGGTYNEQFF

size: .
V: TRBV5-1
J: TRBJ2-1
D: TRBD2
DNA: TGCGCCAGCAGCTTGGTTTCTCCTGCTAGCGGGGGGTACAATGAGCAGTTCTTC
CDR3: CASSLVSPASGGYNEQFF

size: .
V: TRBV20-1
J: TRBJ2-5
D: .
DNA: TGCAGTGCTAGAGAGGCTAGGGCTAGCTGGGAGACCCAGTACTTC
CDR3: CSAREARASWETQYF

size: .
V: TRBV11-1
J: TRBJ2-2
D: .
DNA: TGTGCCAGCAAGCCTGGCATCCCCGCGAACACCGGGGAGCTGTTTTTT
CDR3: CASKPGIPANTGELFF

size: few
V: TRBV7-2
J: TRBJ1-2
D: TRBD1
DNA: TGTGCCAGCAGCTCACAACAGGGGCATGGCTACACCTTC
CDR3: CASSSQQGHGYTF